This paragraph covers one T cell receptor beta chain sequence. No antigen is known for it. PCR employed 60 Vbeta and 13 Jbeta primers. Clones were read by immunoSEQ multiplex PCR, and TCRdb kept only the in-frame ones, dropping some. The sample yields over 120,000 clones, around 80% seen once. The data are from a study of cytomegalovirus exposure and HLA in healthy donors. Findings of the study overall: The study flagged 150 to 200 TCR beta chains as cytomegalovirus-associated. It was likely that a cluster of highly shared sequence variants was a sequencing artifact. The CMV antigen specificity of a few CMV-associated chains was confirmed through in vitro analysis. Excluded were some V segments that proved indistinguishable, including TRBV6-2 and TRBV6-3.

The CDR3 contains 21 residues. Germline trimming cut 1 base from V and 5 bases from J; bases unmatched to any gene: 20. CDR1 is SGHVS and CDR2 is FNYEAQ in the germline V gene. The rearrangement links TRBV7-6 to TRBJ2-1, with TRBD2 identical over 10 bases. What was sequenced was PBMCs. The sequence was collected from a man between 50 and 59 years old in good health and CMV-seronegative. The CDR3 DNA reads TGTGCCAGCAGCTTAGATCCGCCAGGGTCGGCTAGCGGGAGATATGACAATGAGCAGTTCTTC. It yields the protein CASSLDPPGSASGRYDNEQFF.